This is a list of T cell receptor beta chains from one sample in a study of chemoradiotherapy in HPV16-positive cancers. The protocol was immunoSEQ multiplex PCR, while the TCRdb copy is restricted to in-frame clones and leaves out a portion. The data show 10,000 to 15,000 clones, approximately 80% seen once. This material was acquired from a patient who underwent chemoradiotherapy. Receptor source: a human donor with HPV-associated anogenital cancer. CDR3s include the opening cysteine and the closing phenylalanine or tryptophan. A D gene is named only where the DNA matches it firmly. Clone size, where shown, is once, few, many, or a class for clones that have expanded.

CDR3aa,CDR3nt,j_gene,abundance,v_gene,d_gene
CASSDSTSGGAFTQYF,TGTGCCAGCAGTGACTCGACTAGCGGGGGGGCCTTTACGCAGTATTTT,TRBJ2-3,NA,TRBV6-4,TRBD2
CASSLNFRGFDYEQYF,TGTGCCAGCAGCTTAAACTTTAGGGGATTTGATTACGAGCAGTACTTC,TRBJ2-7,NA,TRBV7-3,NA
CASKEWQRVNQPQHF,TGTGCCAGTAAAGAGTGGCAAAGGGTAAATCAGCCCCAGCATTTT,TRBJ1-5,NA,TRBV19,NA
CASSFPARGPALFF,TGTGCCAGTAGTTTTCCCGCGAGGGGCCCGGCACTGTTTTTT,TRBJ1-4,once,TRBV19,NA
CASSMRQGWGETQYF,TGTGCCAGTAGTATGCGGCAGGGGTGGGGTGAGACCCAGTACTTC,TRBJ2-5,NA,TRBV19,NA
CASSSSQSANTIYF,TGTGCCAGCAGCTCATCTCAGTCCGCAAACACCATATATTTT,TRBJ1-3,NA,TRBV11-3,NA
CASSQALGTPGNYGYTF,TGCGCCAGCAGCCAAGCCCTCGGGACCCCGGGAAACTATGGCTACACCTTC,TRBJ1-2,NA,TRBV4-1,NA
CASIGRPQGNTEAFF,TGTGCCAGCATTGGGCGACCACAGGGAAACACTGAAGCTTTCTTT,TRBJ1-1,NA,TRBV27,NA
CASSPMDVSNQPQHF,TGTGCCAGTAGTCCTATGGACGTTAGCAATCAGCCCCAGCATTTT,TRBJ1-5,few,TRBV19,NA
CASSEKGVSGNQPQHF,TGCGCCAGCAGTGAGAAGGGGGTTTCCGGCAATCAGCCCCAGCATTTT,TRBJ1-5,NA,TRBV10-2,NA
CSVGEDTQYF,TGCAGCGTGGGGGAGGATACGCAGTATTTT,TRBJ2-3,few,TRBV29-1,NA
CASSELEAGGTGNNSPLHF,TGTGCCAGCAGTGAACTTGAGGCAGGGGGGACAGGGAATAATTCACCCCTCCACTTT,TRBJ1-6,NA,TRBV2,TRBD1
CASSHEGGGSSPLHF,TGTGCCAGCAGCCACGAGGGGGGGGGATCTTCACCCCTCCACTTT,TRBJ1-6,once,TRBV7-9,NA
CASSYAGGEGYEKLFF,TGTGCCAGCAGTTACGCAGGGGGCGAGGGATATGAAAAACTGTTTTTT,TRBJ1-4,NA,TRBV6-5,TRBD1
CASSLGITASETQYF,TGTGCTAGCAGCTTAGGCATTACGGCTTCCGAGACCCAGTACTTC,TRBJ2-5,NA,TRBV7-7,NA
CASSPPGQVPTNEKLFF,TGCGCCAGCAGCCCCCCGGGACAGGTCCCAACTAATGAAAAACTGTTTTTT,TRBJ1-4,NA,TRBV4-1,TRBD1
CASSYLGGAGDGYTF,TGCGCCAGCAGCTATTTAGGGGGGGCCGGAGATGGCTACACCTTC,TRBJ1-2,once,TRBV5-1,NA
CSVEQPRGANNEQFF,TGCAGCGTTGAACAGCCGCGGGGGGCAAACAATGAGCAGTTCTTC,TRBJ2-1,NA,TRBV29-1,TRBD2
CATSRRSGSPEAFF,TGTGCCACCAGCCGCCGCTCAGGAAGCCCTGAAGCTTTCTTT,TRBJ1-1,NA,TRBV15,NA
CAWSPNRIYGYTF,TGTGCCTGGAGCCCCAACAGGATCTATGGCTACACCTTC,TRBJ1-2,few,TRBV30,NA
CASSRQGGPYGYTF,TGTGCCAGCAGTCGACAGGGGGGACCCTATGGCTACACCTTC,TRBJ1-2,NA,TRBV27,TRBD1
CASSIIGGGLGDTQYF,TGTGCCAGTAGTATAATCGGGGGGGGGCTCGGAGATACGCAGTATTTT,TRBJ2-3,NA,TRBV19,TRBD2
CASSQGTGIQETQYF,TGTGCCAGTAGTCAAGGGACAGGCATCCAAGAGACCCAGTACTTC,TRBJ2-5,NA,TRBV19,TRBD1
CASARVHTDTQYF,TGTGCTAGTGCAAGGGTACACACAGATACGCAGTATTTT,TRBJ2-3,NA,TRBV12-5,NA
CASSYRWMGDTEAFF,TGTGCCAGCAGTTACCGATGGATGGGGGACACTGAAGCTTTCTTT,TRBJ1-1,NA,TRBV6-5,NA
CASSLQGNTQYF,TGTGCCAGCAGCTTACAGGGGAATACGCAGTATTTT,TRBJ2-3,few,TRBV7-3,NA
CASSQDLERLANSPLHF,TGCGCCAGCAGCCAAGATCTAGAAAGGCTAGCTAATTCACCCCTCCACTTT,TRBJ1-6,few,TRBV4-3,NA
CAWSVLPAGLNTEAFF,TGTGCCTGGAGTGTACTCCCGGCAGGGTTGAACACTGAAGCTTTCTTT,TRBJ1-1,NA,TRBV30,NA
CASALRDRGRAFF,TGTGCCAGCGCCCTCCGGGACAGGGGGAGAGCTTTCTTT,TRBJ1-1,NA,TRBV28,TRBD1
CASSFLQGNTEAFF,TGTGCCAGCAGCTTTCTTCAGGGAAACACTGAAGCTTTCTTT,TRBJ1-1,NA,TRBV13,NA
CASSHVQGVLDNEQFF,TGCGCCAGCAGCCATGTACAGGGGGTATTGGACAATGAGCAGTTCTTC,TRBJ2-1,NA,TRBV4-3,TRBD1
CASSLQGGSPLHF,TGTGCCAGCAGCTTACAAGGTGGTTCACCCCTCCACTTT,TRBJ1-6,NA,TRBV7-3,NA
CASSLAGGRATEAFF,TGTGCCAGCAGCTTGGCGGGGGGGCGTGCCACTGAAGCTTTCTTT,TRBJ1-1,NA,TRBV5-4,NA
CASSQGVSRPQHF,TGTGCCAGCAGCCAAGGAGTCTCTAGACCCCAGCATTTT,TRBJ1-5,NA,TRBV14,NA
CASSFQTTSGVTDTQYF,TGTGCCAGCAGCTTTCAAACGACTAGCGGGGTCACAGATACGCAGTATTTT,TRBJ2-3,NA,TRBV7-2,TRBD2
CASSLLKVEAFF,TGTGCCAGCAGCTTATTGAAAGTTGAAGCTTTCTTT,TRBJ1-1,NA,TRBV11-3,NA
CASSEEAGGTGELFF,TGTGCCAGCAGTGAAGAGGCAGGGGGTACCGGGGAGCTGTTTTTT,TRBJ2-2,few,TRBV6-1,TRBD1
CASVLGDGAYEQYF,TGTGCTAGTGTTCTAGGGGACGGAGCCTACGAGCAGTACTTC,TRBJ2-7,NA,TRBV12-5,NA
CASSLLQSTYEQYF,TGTGCCAGCAGCTTATTACAGAGTACCTACGAGCAGTACTTC,TRBJ2-7,NA,TRBV7-9,NA
CAWSRDSHNEQFF,TGTGCCTGGAGCCGGGACAGCCACAATGAGCAGTTCTTC,TRBJ2-1,NA,TRBV30,TRBD1
CASSHPGGEQFF,TGCGCCAGCAGCCACCCGGGCGGTGAGCAGTTCTTC,TRBJ2-1,NA,TRBV4-3,NA
CAWSSSGGAGNQPQHF,TGTGCCTGGAGCTCGTCGGGGGGCGCGGGCAATCAGCCCCAGCATTTT,TRBJ1-5,few,TRBV30,NA
CASSLGVAGGPETQYF,TGTGCCAGCAGCTTGGGAGTAGCGGGGGGGCCAGAGACCCAGTACTTC,TRBJ2-5,NA,TRBV5-4,TRBD2
CASSYSGAGDYEQYF,TGTGCCAGCAGTTACTCGGGGGCAGGGGATTACGAGCAGTACTTC,TRBJ2-7,once,TRBV6-5,NA
CAWSGTGEGYTF,TGTGCCTGGAGTGGTACAGGGGAAGGCTACACCTTC,TRBJ1-2,few,TRBV30,TRBD1
CSVVPRTEAFF,TGCAGCGTTGTACCCCGGACTGAAGCTTTCTTT,TRBJ1-1,NA,TRBV29-1,NA
CASRGLAGEQYF,TGCGCCAGCAGGGGACTAGCGGGGGAGCAGTACTTC,TRBJ2-5,NA,TRBV10-2,TRBD2
CASSLRGGTDTQYF,TGTGCCAGCAGCCTACGGGGGGGCACAGATACGCAGTATTTT,TRBJ2-3,NA,TRBV7-3,TRBD2